Many counts were recorded for the clone carrying this T cell receptor (beta chain). These data originate in a study of CD8 T cells in ankylosing spondylitis. V was clipped by 0 bases and J by 8 bases, with 5 bases between them. The germline CDR1 and CDR2 sequences are SGHTA and FQGNSA. The CDR3 loop spans 12 amino acids. Libraries for TCR beta were made by quantitative 5'-RACE with molecular barcodes. TCRdb re-called the 5' RACE reads with MiXCR, one entry per CDR3 protein. This sample carries 150,000 to 200,000 distinct CDR3 sequences, over 10% of them seen once, and the ten largest clones take roughly 11%.

The TCR originated in a female donor with ankylosing spondylitis or in good health (not recorded which). The sample comprised blood, either unsorted or a sorted T cell fraction (not recorded which). V usage is TRBV7-2 and J usage is TRBJ2-1; D gene unclear. This CDR3 is CASSLALDEQFF. The CDR3 nucleotides read TGTGCCAGCAGCTTAGCGCTAGATGAGCAGTTCTTC.